The source of this T cell receptor beta chain is a study of CD8+CD57+ T cells in acquired aplastic anemia. The study, taken as a whole, reports: Sharing between patients and controls was observed for roughly 30 CD8+ CDR3 sequences.

The junction had 11 bases not matched to a gene; V was cut back by 8 bases and J by 7 bases. Germline V gene lookup returns CDR1 WSHSY and CDR2 SAAADI. The CDR3 is made up of 13 amino acids. Sequenced patients had shown CD8+CD57+ cell expansion by flow cytometry. Severe acquired aplastic anemia was present in all patients. It was genomic DNA that served as the template for profiling TCR beta VDJ and CDR3. TCRdb fed the reads into MiXCR, producing one record per CDR3 protein. Among 170,000 or so distinct CDR3 sequences listed, about 50% were seen once. This clonotype was recorded a few times. Its antigen is as yet unknown.

The specimen was sorted CD4+, CD8+, or CD8+CD57+ T cells (not recorded which) from PBMCs. The origin of this receptor is a human donor with aplastic anemia. This chain connects TRBV10-2 to TRBJ2-7; 7 bases line up with TRBD2. DNA of the CDR3: TGCGCCAGCGGGAGGGAGGGGTCAGGGGAGCAGTACTTC. Amino acids: CASGREGSGEQYF.